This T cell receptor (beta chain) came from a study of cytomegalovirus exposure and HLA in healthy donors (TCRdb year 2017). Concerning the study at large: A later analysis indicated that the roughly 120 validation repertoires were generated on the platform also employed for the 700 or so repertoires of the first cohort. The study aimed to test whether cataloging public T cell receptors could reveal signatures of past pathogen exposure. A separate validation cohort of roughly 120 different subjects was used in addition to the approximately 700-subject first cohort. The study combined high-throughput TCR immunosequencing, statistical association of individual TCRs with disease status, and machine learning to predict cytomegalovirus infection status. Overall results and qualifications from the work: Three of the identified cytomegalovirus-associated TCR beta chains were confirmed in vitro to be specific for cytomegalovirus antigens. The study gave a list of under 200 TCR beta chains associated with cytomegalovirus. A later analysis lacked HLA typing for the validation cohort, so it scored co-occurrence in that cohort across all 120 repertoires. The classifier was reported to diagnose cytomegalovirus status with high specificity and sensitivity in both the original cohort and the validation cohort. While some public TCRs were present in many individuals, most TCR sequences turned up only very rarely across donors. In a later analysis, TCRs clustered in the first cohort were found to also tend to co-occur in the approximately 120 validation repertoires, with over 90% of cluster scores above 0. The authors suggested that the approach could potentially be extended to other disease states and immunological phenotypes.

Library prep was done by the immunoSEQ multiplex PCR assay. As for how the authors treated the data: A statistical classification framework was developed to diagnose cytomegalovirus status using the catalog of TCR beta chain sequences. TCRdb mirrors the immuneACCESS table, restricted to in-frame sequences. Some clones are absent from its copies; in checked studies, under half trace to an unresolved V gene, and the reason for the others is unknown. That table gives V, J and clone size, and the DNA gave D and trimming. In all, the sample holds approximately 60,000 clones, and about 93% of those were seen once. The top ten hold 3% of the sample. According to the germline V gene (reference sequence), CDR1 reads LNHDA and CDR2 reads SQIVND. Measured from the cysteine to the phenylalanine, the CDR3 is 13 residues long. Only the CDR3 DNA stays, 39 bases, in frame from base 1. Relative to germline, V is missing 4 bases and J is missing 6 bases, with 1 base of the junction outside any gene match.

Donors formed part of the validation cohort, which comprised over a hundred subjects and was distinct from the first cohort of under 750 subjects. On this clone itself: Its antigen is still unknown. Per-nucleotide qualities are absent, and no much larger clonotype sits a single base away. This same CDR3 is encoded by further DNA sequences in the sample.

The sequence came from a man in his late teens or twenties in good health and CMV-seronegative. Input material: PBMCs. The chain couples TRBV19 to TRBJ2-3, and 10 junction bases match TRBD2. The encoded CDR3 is CASSRGLADTQYF. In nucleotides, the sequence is TGTGCCAGTAGTAGGGGACTAGCGGATACGCAGTATTTT.